These T cell receptor beta chains were read from a single sample in a study of response to subunit inactivated influenza vaccine. TCRdb analysed the RT-PCR reads with MiXCR anew, one entry per CDR3 protein. The table has a few hundred thousand distinct CDR3 sequences, 12% seen once. Sequencing used non-naive T cells sorted from PBMCs, obtained roughly 2 weeks before vaccination. The receptors here all came from a man in his fifties or sixties who received an inactivated influenza vaccine. The CDR3 runs from the conserved cysteine through the conserved F or W. Each record gives: J gene, V gene, D gene, CDR3 length, clone size, CDR3 DNA, CDR3 protein. The D gene is left open where the match is weak. Rows may omit the clone size; those that give it use once, few, many or a size class.

j_call: TRBJ2-2
v_call: TRBV2
d_call: .
cdr3_length: 14
clone_size: many
cdr3_nt: TGTGCCAGCAGGAACAGGGTTTCCACCGGGGAGCTGTTTTTT
cdr3_aa: CASRNRVSTGELFF

j_call: TRBJ1-1
v_call: TRBV29-1
d_call: .
cdr3_length: 19
clone_size: few
cdr3_nt: TGCAGCGTTGAAAGTGGGGGCAGGGTGAGACCTAGAGGGGACACTGAAGCTTTCTTT
cdr3_aa: CSVESGGRVRPRGDTEAFF

j_call: TRBJ1-3
v_call: TRBV7-8
d_call: TRBD1
cdr3_length: 16
clone_size: .
cdr3_nt: TGTGCCAGCAGCACCCAGACAGGGCGCTCTGGAAACACCATATATTTT
cdr3_aa: CASSTQTGRSGNTIYF

j_call: TRBJ1-6
v_call: TRBV25-1
d_call: TRBD1
cdr3_length: 13
clone_size: .
cdr3_nt: TGTGCCAGCCGACAGGGGGAAGTGTCACCCCTCCACTTT
cdr3_aa: CASRQGEVSPLHF

j_call: TRBJ2-3
v_call: TRBV6-5
d_call: .
cdr3_length: 16
clone_size: few
cdr3_nt: TGTGCCAGCAGTTACTCAGGGGCGCAAAGCACAGATACGCAGTATTTT
cdr3_aa: CASSYSGAQSTDTQYF

j_call: TRBJ2-7
v_call: TRBV7-8
d_call: .
cdr3_length: 14
clone_size: few
cdr3_nt: TGTGCCAGCAGCTTATGGACAGGGAGGGACGAGCAGTACTTC
cdr3_aa: CASSLWTGRDEQYF

j_call: TRBJ2-1
v_call: TRBV20-1
d_call: .
cdr3_length: 16
clone_size: .
cdr3_nt: TGCAGTGCTAATAAAGGGGCGGGGCATCTCTACAATGAGCAGTTCTTC
cdr3_aa: CSANKGAGHLYNEQFF

j_call: TRBJ2-2
v_call: TRBV5-1
d_call: TRBD2
cdr3_length: 17
clone_size: few
cdr3_nt: TGCGCCAGCAGCACCGGGACTAGCGGGGCCAACACCGGGGAGCTGTTTTTT
cdr3_aa: CASSTGTSGANTGELFF

j_call: TRBJ2-5
v_call: TRBV29-1
d_call: .
cdr3_length: 10
clone_size: .
cdr3_nt: TGCAGCGTTGAAACGGAAAGACAGTACTTC
cdr3_aa: CSVETERQYF

j_call: TRBJ1-4
v_call: TRBV20-1
d_call: .
cdr3_length: 15
clone_size: .
cdr3_nt: TGCAGTGCTAGAGGGGGCGTGGCAGGGGATGAAAAACTGTTTTTT
cdr3_aa: CSARGGVAGDEKLFF

j_call: TRBJ2-7
v_call: TRBV5-5
d_call: TRBD2
cdr3_length: 17
clone_size: .
cdr3_nt: TGTGCCAGCAGCTTGCGGGCTAGCGGGGGTCACTTGGGGGAGCAGTACTTC
cdr3_aa: CASSLRASGGHLGEQYF

j_call: TRBJ2-2
v_call: TRBV7-3
d_call: .
cdr3_length: 13
clone_size: many
cdr3_nt: TGTGCCAGCAGCTTTGGCCGCTCCGGGGAGCTGTTTTTT
cdr3_aa: CASSFGRSGELFF

j_call: TRBJ2-7
v_call: TRBV3-1
d_call: TRBD1
cdr3_length: 16
clone_size: many
cdr3_nt: TGTGCCAGCAGCCAAGAGACAAGGACAGGGTCCTACGAGCAGTACTTC
cdr3_aa: CASSQETRTGSYEQYF

j_call: TRBJ2-3
v_call: TRBV29-1
d_call: TRBD1
cdr3_length: 15
clone_size: many
cdr3_nt: TGCAGCGTTGCCCGGGGACAGGCTAGCACAGATACGCAGTATTTT
cdr3_aa: CSVARGQASTDTQYF

j_call: TRBJ2-3
v_call: TRBV18
d_call: .
cdr3_length: 13
clone_size: .
cdr3_nt: TGTGCCAGCTACAGACCCGGGGCAGATACGCAGTATTTT
cdr3_aa: CASYRPGADTQYF

j_call: TRBJ2-1
v_call: TRBV7-9
d_call: .
cdr3_length: 15
clone_size: many
cdr3_nt: TGTGCCAGCAGCTTATTAGCTAGCAGCTACAATGAGCAGTTCTTC
cdr3_aa: CASSLLASSYNEQFF

j_call: TRBJ2-3
v_call: TRBV25-1
d_call: .
cdr3_length: 10
clone_size: few
cdr3_nt: TGTGCCAGCAGTGACTGGGACCAGTATTTT
cdr3_aa: CASSDWDQYF

j_call: TRBJ2-5
v_call: TRBV7-2
d_call: TRBD2
cdr3_length: 16
clone_size: .
cdr3_nt: TGTGCCAGCAGCTCTGGGACTAGCGGGAGTTGGAAGACCCAGTACTTC
cdr3_aa: CASSSGTSGSWKTQYF

j_call: TRBJ2-1
v_call: TRBV6-1
d_call: TRBD2
cdr3_length: 17
clone_size: few
cdr3_nt: TGTGCCAGCAGTGTAGGCGGGGGGGCAAGCTCCTACAATGAGCAGTTCTTC
cdr3_aa: CASSVGGGASSYNEQFF

j_call: TRBJ2-5
v_call: TRBV29-1
d_call: TRBD2
cdr3_length: 14
clone_size: medium-sized
cdr3_nt: TGCAGCGTTGAACGCCTAGCGGGACAAGAGACCCAGTACTTC
cdr3_aa: CSVERLAGQETQYF

j_call: TRBJ2-3
v_call: TRBV7-9
d_call: .
cdr3_length: 15
clone_size: .
cdr3_nt: TGTGCCAGCAGCCCCAAACACAGGGTAGGAGATACGCAGTATTTT
cdr3_aa: CASSPKHRVGDTQYF

j_call: TRBJ2-7
v_call: TRBV29-1
d_call: TRBD1
cdr3_length: 15
clone_size: many
cdr3_nt: TGCAGCGGACTCCGCGGGACAGGGGTTTCCTACGAGCAGTACTTC
cdr3_aa: CSGLRGTGVSYEQYF

j_call: TRBJ2-2
v_call: TRBV29-1
d_call: .
cdr3_length: 11
clone_size: few
cdr3_nt: TGCAGCGTTGACCTGGCCGGGGAGCTGTTTTTT
cdr3_aa: CSVDLAGELFF

j_call: TRBJ2-5
v_call: TRBV15
d_call: TRBD2
cdr3_length: 14
clone_size: .
cdr3_nt: TGTGCCACCAGCCGAGGACTAGCGCAAGAGACCCAGTACTTC
cdr3_aa: CATSRGLAQETQYF

j_call: TRBJ2-7
v_call: TRBV3-1
d_call: .
cdr3_length: 13
clone_size: .
cdr3_nt: TGTGCCAGCAGCAACACAGGGTCCTACGAGCAGTACTTC
cdr3_aa: CASSNTGSYEQYF

j_call: TRBJ2-1
v_call: TRBV4-1
d_call: .
cdr3_length: 14
clone_size: .
cdr3_nt: TGCGCCAGCAGCCGCGACCCCTCGAACAATGAGCAGTTCTTC
cdr3_aa: CASSRDPSNNEQFF

j_call: TRBJ2-4
v_call: TRBV18
d_call: .
cdr3_length: 16
clone_size: .
cdr3_nt: TGTGCCAGCTCACCACCTTCGGGACTAGCCAAAAACATTCAGTACTTC
cdr3_aa: CASSPPSGLAKNIQYF

j_call: TRBJ2-1
v_call: TRBV7-2
d_call: TRBD2
cdr3_length: 16
clone_size: .
cdr3_nt: TGTGCCAGCAGCTCGGTAGCGGGAGGAAGGGGCGGTGAGCAGTTCTTC
cdr3_aa: CASSSVAGGRGGEQFF

j_call: TRBJ2-2
v_call: TRBV10-3
d_call: .
cdr3_length: 14
clone_size: .
cdr3_nt: TGTGCCATCAGTGAGTTGAAATCCCCCGGGGAGCTGTTTTTT
cdr3_aa: CAISELKSPGELFF

j_call: TRBJ2-2
v_call: TRBV7-2
d_call: .
cdr3_length: 11
clone_size: few
cdr3_nt: TGTGCCAGCAGCCGGGAGGGGGAGCTGTTTTTT
cdr3_aa: CASSREGELFF

j_call: TRBJ2-2
v_call: TRBV9
d_call: .
cdr3_length: 16
clone_size: many
cdr3_nt: TGTGCCAGCAGCGGACGGGAATCCAGGGTAACCGGGGAGCTGTTTTTT
cdr3_aa: CASSGRESRVTGELFF

j_call: TRBJ2-3
v_call: TRBV20-1
d_call: TRBD2
cdr3_length: 15
clone_size: .
cdr3_nt: TGCAGTGCGACCGCGTCTAGCGGTGGGGCAGATACGCAGTATTTT
cdr3_aa: CSATASSGGADTQYF

j_call: TRBJ2-7
v_call: TRBV5-1
d_call: .
cdr3_length: 14
clone_size: few
cdr3_nt: TGCGCCAGCAGCTTTCCCGGGAGCTCCTACGAGCAGTACTTC
cdr3_aa: CASSFPGSSYEQYF

j_call: TRBJ1-2
v_call: TRBV7-2
d_call: .
cdr3_length: 15
clone_size: few
cdr3_nt: TGTGCCAGCAGCGCGAACCCCGGATTAGGGTATGGCTACACCTTC
cdr3_aa: CASSANPGLGYGYTF

j_call: TRBJ2-3
v_call: TRBV6-6
d_call: .
cdr3_length: 13
clone_size: .
cdr3_nt: TGTGCCAGCAGCAGTCCCGGAGGAGATACGCAGTATTTT
cdr3_aa: CASSSPGGDTQYF

j_call: TRBJ2-5
v_call: TRBV20-1
d_call: .
cdr3_length: 14
clone_size: .
cdr3_nt: TGCAGTGCTAGAGACCCTCGCCAGGGAGAGACCCAGTACTTC
cdr3_aa: CSARDPRQGETQYF

j_call: TRBJ2-7
v_call: TRBV7-2
d_call: TRBD2
cdr3_length: 15
clone_size: .
cdr3_nt: TGTGCCAGCAGCTTGACTAGCGGGGGGGCCTACGAGCAGTACTTC
cdr3_aa: CASSLTSGGAYEQYF

j_call: TRBJ2-2
v_call: TRBV11-3
d_call: TRBD2
cdr3_length: 17
clone_size: .
cdr3_nt: TGTGCCAGCAGCTTAGATTCGGGAGGAGGGAACACCGGGGAGCTGTTTTTT
cdr3_aa: CASSLDSGGGNTGELFF

j_call: TRBJ2-7
v_call: TRBV20-1
d_call: TRBD2
cdr3_length: 15
clone_size: few
cdr3_nt: TGCAGTGCTAGGGCGGGACTAGCGGCCTTCTACGAGCAGTACTTC
cdr3_aa: CSARAGLAAFYEQYF

j_call: TRBJ1-6
v_call: TRBV4-1
d_call: .
cdr3_length: 15
clone_size: .
cdr3_nt: TGCGCCAGCAGCCGGTACGTGGGTGGCAATTCACCCCTCCACTTT
cdr3_aa: CASSRYVGGNSPLHF

j_call: TRBJ2-7
v_call: TRBV28
d_call: TRBD2
cdr3_length: 21
clone_size: .
cdr3_nt: TGTGCCAGCAGTTTCCAGGGGGTAGCGGGAGGTCTCGCCGGGCTGACCTACGAGCAGTACTTC
cdr3_aa: CASSFQGVAGGLAGLTYEQYF

j_call: TRBJ2-7
v_call: TRBV15
d_call: .
cdr3_length: 15
clone_size: few
cdr3_nt: TGTGCCACCAGCAGAGAATGGCCGACTCGGGACGAGCAGTACTTC
cdr3_aa: CATSREWPTRDEQYF

j_call: TRBJ2-7
v_call: TRBV11-2
d_call: .
cdr3_length: 13
clone_size: .
cdr3_nt: TGTGCCAGCAGCTTAGACAGTGTGGCCGAGCAGTACTTC
cdr3_aa: CASSLDSVAEQYF

j_call: TRBJ2-2
v_call: TRBV5-6
d_call: TRBD1
cdr3_length: 16
clone_size: .
cdr3_nt: TGTGCCAGCAGCTTGGCACCGGGACAGGGGGCCGGGGAGCTGTTTTTT
cdr3_aa: CASSLAPGQGAGELFF

j_call: TRBJ2-4
v_call: TRBV29-1
d_call: .
cdr3_length: 12
clone_size: .
cdr3_nt: TGCAGCGTTTTAGCCAGGGGAGACATTCAGTACTTC
cdr3_aa: CSVLARGDIQYF

j_call: TRBJ1-5
v_call: TRBV2
d_call: TRBD1
cdr3_length: 14
clone_size: .
cdr3_nt: TGTGCCATCGCCCAGGGGGCCGGCAATCAGCCCCAGCATTTT
cdr3_aa: CAIAQGAGNQPQHF

j_call: TRBJ2-7
v_call: TRBV4-2
d_call: .
cdr3_length: 17
clone_size: .
cdr3_nt: TGTGCCAGCAGCCAAGATTCCATGGAGCGGATTTTCTACGAGCAGTACTTC
cdr3_aa: CASSQDSMERIFYEQYF

j_call: TRBJ2-1
v_call: TRBV4-2
d_call: .
cdr3_length: 15
clone_size: .
cdr3_nt: TGTGCCAGCAGCCAGGTAGCGGAGATCTACAATGAGCAGTTCTTC
cdr3_aa: CASSQVAEIYNEQFF

j_call: TRBJ2-3
v_call: TRBV20-1
d_call: .
cdr3_length: 12
clone_size: many
cdr3_nt: TGCAGTGCAAGGACAGATACAGATACGCAGTATTTT
cdr3_aa: CSARTDTDTQYF

j_call: TRBJ2-5
v_call: TRBV5-1
d_call: .
cdr3_length: 14
clone_size: many
cdr3_nt: TGCGCCAGCAGCTTGGACAGGGCTGGAGAGACCCAGTACTTC
cdr3_aa: CASSLDRAGETQYF

j_call: TRBJ2-3
v_call: TRBV7-6
d_call: .
cdr3_length: 17
clone_size: many
cdr3_nt: TGTGCCAGCAGCCACGACTCCGGGACGTCGAGCACAGATACGCAGTATTTT
cdr3_aa: CASSHDSGTSSTDTQYF

j_call: TRBJ2-3
v_call: TRBV7-2
d_call: .
cdr3_length: 14
clone_size: .
cdr3_nt: TGTGCCAGCAGCCCGGGCCCCGCGGGAGATACGCAGTATTTT
cdr3_aa: CASSPGPAGDTQYF

j_call: TRBJ2-1
v_call: TRBV6-2/TRBV6-3
d_call: TRBD2
cdr3_length: 14
clone_size: .
cdr3_nt: TGTGCCAGCAGAGGCCAGCGGGGCTACAATGAGCAGTTCTTC
cdr3_aa: CASRGQRGYNEQFF

j_call: TRBJ2-7
v_call: TRBV3-1
d_call: .
cdr3_length: 14
clone_size: .
cdr3_nt: TGTGCCAGCAGCCAAGCAGGGAGTGAGTACGAGCAGTACTTC
cdr3_aa: CASSQAGSEYEQYF

j_call: TRBJ2-7
v_call: TRBV6-2/TRBV6-3
d_call: .
cdr3_length: 15
clone_size: .
cdr3_nt: TGTGCCAGCAGTGGACCCAGACTCAAAACCTACGAGCAGTACTTC
cdr3_aa: CASSGPRLKTYEQYF

j_call: TRBJ2-1
v_call: TRBV28
d_call: TRBD1
cdr3_length: 15
clone_size: few
cdr3_nt: TGTGCCAGCAGGGAAACAGGGGACTCCTACAATGAGCAGTTCTTC
cdr3_aa: CASRETGDSYNEQFF

j_call: TRBJ2-7
v_call: TRBV20-1
d_call: TRBD2
cdr3_length: 14
clone_size: many
cdr3_nt: TGCAGTGCTAGCCCTAGCGGGGGGACCTACGAGCAGTACTTC
cdr3_aa: CSASPSGGTYEQYF